One sample yielded the 4 T cell receptor beta chains listed below, sequenced in a study of persistence of HIV-infected CD4 T cells. The immunoSEQ assay was version 4, run in survey mode. Using immunoSEQ multiplex PCR, the repertoire was profiled, and TCRdb retains in-frame clones only, with some absent. The sample lists about 33,000 clones; approximately 78% were seen once. An overlapping HIV-1 Gag peptide pool stimulated these cells at about 1 ug/peptide/mL. CD40L/CD69 double-negative CD45RO-high memory CD4+ T cells were collected. No antigen is known for these receptors. Sequencing was performed on cultured CD4+ T cells from PBMCs, taken from a patient who received antiretroviral therapy. The receptors stem from an adult with HIV. The donor label of this sample is uncertain.

The chain joins TRBV30 to TRBJ2-3; TRBD2 is a possible D gene (5 bases). The CDR3 totals 16 residues. Trimming took off 7 bases at V and 0 bases at J, with 20 bases between the two ends. Germline CDR1 reads GTSNPN; CDR2 reads SVGIG (reference sequence). The CDR3 reads CASTIGLLVSTDTQYF. CDR3 sequence (DNA): TGTGCCTCGACTATAGGACTTCTTGTCAGCACAGATACGCAGTATTTT.

This clone was counted a single time. The gene calls are TRBV5-1 and TRBJ2-6; D unresolved. Germline-derived CDR1 and CDR2 are SGHRS and YFSETQ. This CDR3 comprises 19 residues. Trimming took off 5 bases at V and 0 bases at J, with 21 bases between the two ends. CDR3 DNA: TGCGCCAGCAGTCCCGTTGCGAATTTTCTAGGCTCTGGGGCCAACGTCCTGACTTTC. The encoded protein is CASSPVANFLGSGANVLTF.

CDR3 sequence (DNA): TGCGCCAGCAGCTACCGGACAGGGGGCGCGAGGGGCTACACCTTC. Protein product: CASSYRTGGARGYTF. The chain uses TRBV5-1 and TRBJ1-2; TRBD1 matches at 11 bases. The CDR3 runs 15 residues. Per the germline V gene, CDR1 is SGHRS and CDR2 is YFSETQ. The V and J ends lost 3 bases and 8 bases, in that order; junction bases with no gene match: 9.

The DNA for the CDR3 is TGTGCCAGCGGCCCTCGACAGGGGTATAGCAATCAGCCCCAGCATTTT. Residues: CASGPRQGYSNQPQHF. The chain links TRBV6-2 or TRBV6-3 to TRBJ1-5; 8 nucleotides line up with TRBD1. The junction had 9 bases not matched to a gene; V was cut back by 8 bases and J by 0 bases. In germline, CDR1 is MNHEY, CDR2 SVGEGT. This CDR3 comprises 16 residues.